This TCR beta chain comes out of a study of blood T cell repertoires in COVID-19 (dated by TCRdb to the early 2020s). About the study as a whole: The collaborator samples originated in the United States, Italy and Spain and spanned the acute and convalescent phases of COVID-19. The prospective study material was composed of cDNA or gDNA derived from T cells, B-cell-depleted T cells, or PBMCs. The dataset comprised deeply sampled blood TCRbeta repertoires from subjects exposed to, actively infected with, or recovered from COVID-19. The repertoires were released in a freely available public database intended as a resource for research on the immune response to SARS-CoV-2. The samples were drawn from two sources: the first 160 participants of the ongoing ImmuneRACE study, and 1,000 to 1,500 subjects contributed by 6 global collaborators. The sample metadata nearly always contained a de-identified subject ID, COVID-19 status, age in years and sex. HLA class I and class II types, where available, came from metadata supplied by the sample provider rather than from assay-based typing.

Each collaborating institution followed its own protocols to collect whole blood in K2EDTA tubes. Collaborator samples were shipped for TCRbeta analysis as frozen whole blood, isolated PBMCs, or DNA extracted from either sample type. The immunoSEQ Assay, a bias-controlled multiplex PCR, was used to amplify TCRbeta CDR3 regions from genomic DNA. The study's own analysis went as follows. The number of nucleated cells in each sample was estimated from the amplification of reference gene primers within the assay. To quantify the absolute abundance of each unique TCRbeta CDR3 rearrangement, sequence reads were collapsed and filtered. For each sample, productive Simpson clonality was calculated as the square root of Simpson's diversity index over productive rearrangements. TCRdb obtained this table from immuneACCESS and retained in-frame rearrangements with V and J assigned. These tables miss some clones; where compared with another copy, unresolved V genes account for less than half of the shortfall, and the remainder is unexplained. The V and J calls and clone size were taken over from that table, and D and trimming were inferred from the DNA. The sample table lists around 100,000 clones, around 92% of them with a count of one. The top ten constitute about 3.5% of the sample.

The CDR1 and CDR2 encoded by the germline V gene (reference sequence) are LGHDT and YNNKEL. The CDR3 goes from the cysteine to the phenylalanine over 14 residues. Solely the CDR3 DNA is kept, with 42 bases framed from the first base. V lost 6 bases and J lost 5 bases; the stretch between them is 16 bases long. To note about this clone: Which antigen it targets is not known. No much larger clone exists at a distance of one base, and base qualities are not known.

Summary of the overall study and its limitations: Clinical and demographic metadata were provided uncurated, with the amount varying by source and participant.

The TCR comes from an older woman with acute or convalescent COVID-19. The chain links TRBV3-1 (or the pseudogene TRBV3-2) with TRBJ1-1; D gene: possibly TRBD1, on 5 matching bases. Material for sequencing was peripheral blood. The CDR3 in this case is CASRAGGEATEAFF. The sequenced DNA is TGTGCCAGCAGGGCCGGGGGGGAGGCGACTGAAGCTTTCTTT.